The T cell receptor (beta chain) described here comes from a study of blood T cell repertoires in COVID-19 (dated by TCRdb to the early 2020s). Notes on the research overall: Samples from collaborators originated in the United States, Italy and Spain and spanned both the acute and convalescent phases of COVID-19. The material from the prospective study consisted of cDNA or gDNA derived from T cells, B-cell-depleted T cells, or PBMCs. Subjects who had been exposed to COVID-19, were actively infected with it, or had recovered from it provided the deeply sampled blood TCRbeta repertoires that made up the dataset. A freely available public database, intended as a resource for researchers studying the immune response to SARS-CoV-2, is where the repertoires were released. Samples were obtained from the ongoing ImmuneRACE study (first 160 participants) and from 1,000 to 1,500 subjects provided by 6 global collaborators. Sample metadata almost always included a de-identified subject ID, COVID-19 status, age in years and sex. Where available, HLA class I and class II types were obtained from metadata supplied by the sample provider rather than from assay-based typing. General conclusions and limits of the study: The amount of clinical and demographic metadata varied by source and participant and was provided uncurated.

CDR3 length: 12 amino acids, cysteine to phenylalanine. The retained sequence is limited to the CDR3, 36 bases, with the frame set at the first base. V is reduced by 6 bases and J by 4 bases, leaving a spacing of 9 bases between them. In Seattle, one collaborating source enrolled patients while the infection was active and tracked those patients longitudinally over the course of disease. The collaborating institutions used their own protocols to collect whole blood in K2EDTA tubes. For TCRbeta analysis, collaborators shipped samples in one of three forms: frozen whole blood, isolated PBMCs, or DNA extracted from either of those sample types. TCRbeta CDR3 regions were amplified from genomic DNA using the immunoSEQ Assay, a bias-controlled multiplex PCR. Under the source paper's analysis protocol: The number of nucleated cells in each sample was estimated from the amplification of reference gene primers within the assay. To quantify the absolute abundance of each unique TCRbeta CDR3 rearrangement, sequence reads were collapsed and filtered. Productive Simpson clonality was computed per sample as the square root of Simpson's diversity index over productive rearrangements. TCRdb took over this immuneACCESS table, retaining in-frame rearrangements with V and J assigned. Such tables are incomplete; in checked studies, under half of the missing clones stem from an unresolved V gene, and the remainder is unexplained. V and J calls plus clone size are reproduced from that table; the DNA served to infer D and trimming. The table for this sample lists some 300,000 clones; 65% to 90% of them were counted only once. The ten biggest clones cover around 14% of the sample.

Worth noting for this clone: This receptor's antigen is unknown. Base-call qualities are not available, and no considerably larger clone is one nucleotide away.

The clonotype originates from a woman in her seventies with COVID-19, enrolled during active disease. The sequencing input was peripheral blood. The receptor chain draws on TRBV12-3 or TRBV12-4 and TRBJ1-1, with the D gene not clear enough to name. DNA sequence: TGTGCCAGCAGCCATGGAGGCACTGAAGCTTTCTTT. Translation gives CASSHGGTEAFF.